Sequencing of this TCR beta chain was carried out in a study of shared clonotypes between healthy human individuals. Study at large: For every donor, three CD4 naive, three CD4 memory, two CD8 naive and one CD8 memory plates were used.

The V and J ends lost 0 bases and 9 bases, in that order; junction bases with no gene match: 3. This CDR3 region has 15 residues. From germline, CDR1 is SGDLS and CDR2 YYNGEE. This clone is a singleton in its sample. Replicate PCRs from sorted subsets contained 200 ng DNA, which is some 30,000 T cell genomes. Repertoires were generated with immunoSEQ multiplex PCR, while TCRdb's copy carries only in-frame clones and drops some. Altogether 740,000 or so clones are present, roughly 72% being singletons, with the ten largest covering more than 1.5%. V is TRBV9 and J is TRBJ2-1, with 13 bases identical to TRBD2. This TCR came from a woman in her 30s in good health. Sequenced sample: memory CD4+ T cells sorted from blood. Specified subset: CD45RA-negative fraction. This CDR3 reads CASSVGTSGRSEQFF. The CDR3, as DNA: TGTGCCAGCAGCGTAGGGACTAGCGGGAGAAGTGAGCAGTTCTTC.